The subject of this entry is one TCR beta chain. Its antigen is unknown. Then a second PCR, running roughly 6 to 12 cycles, was carried out with a sample-barcoded 5' primer and a J-beta primer mix. One entry per CDR3 protein results from TCRdb running MiXCR on the 5' RACE reads. The sample holds about 730,000 distinct CDR3 sequences, roughly 43% seen once. Donors ranged from about 6 to 90 years old and were healthy Caucasians in Russia. V shed 4 bases and J shed 2 bases, with 12 bases lying between them. Germline loops: CDR1 SGHRS, CDR2 YFSETQ. The CDR3 is 14 residues long. These data are taken from a study of blood T cells in healthy people across ages. Overall study results and limits: Estimates based on one million T cells were treated as lower bounds. Age showed a roughly linear inverse relationship with TCR beta diversity per million T cells.

The receptor comes from a woman in her fifties or sixties in good health. This chain connects TRBV5-1 to TRBJ1-2; D perhaps matches TRBD1 (6 bases). The sequenced material came from blood. This CDR3 reads CASSRTAGNYGYTF. DNA for the CDR3: TGCGCCAGCAGCCGGACAGCCGGGAACTATGGCTACACCTTC.